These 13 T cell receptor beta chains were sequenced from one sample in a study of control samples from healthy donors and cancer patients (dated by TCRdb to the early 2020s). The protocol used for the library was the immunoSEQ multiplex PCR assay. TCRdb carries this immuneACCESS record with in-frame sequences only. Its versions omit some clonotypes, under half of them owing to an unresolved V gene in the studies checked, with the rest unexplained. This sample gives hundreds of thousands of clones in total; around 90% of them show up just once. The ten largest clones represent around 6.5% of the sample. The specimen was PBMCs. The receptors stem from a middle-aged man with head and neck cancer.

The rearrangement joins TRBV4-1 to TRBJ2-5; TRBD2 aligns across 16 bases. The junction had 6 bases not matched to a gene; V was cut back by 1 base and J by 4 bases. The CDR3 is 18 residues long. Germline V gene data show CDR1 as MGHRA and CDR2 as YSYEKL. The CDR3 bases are TGCGCCAGCAGCCAAGCCGGGACTAGCGGGAGGGGTCGAGAGACCCAGTACTTC. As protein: CASSQAGTSGRGRETQYF.

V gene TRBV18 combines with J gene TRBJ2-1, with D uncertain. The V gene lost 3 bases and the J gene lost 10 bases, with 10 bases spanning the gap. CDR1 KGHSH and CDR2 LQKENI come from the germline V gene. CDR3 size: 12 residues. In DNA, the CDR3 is TGTGCCAGCTCACCTATGGCCTGGGAGCAGTTCTTC. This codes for CASSPMAWEQFF.

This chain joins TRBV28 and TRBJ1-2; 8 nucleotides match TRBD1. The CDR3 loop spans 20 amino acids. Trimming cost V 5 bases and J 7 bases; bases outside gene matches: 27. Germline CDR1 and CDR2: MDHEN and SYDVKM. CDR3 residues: CASSGDWGLAGGVSHFGYTF. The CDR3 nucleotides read TGTGCCAGCAGTGGAGACTGGGGGTTGGCAGGGGGCGTCAGTCACTTTGGCTACACCTTC.

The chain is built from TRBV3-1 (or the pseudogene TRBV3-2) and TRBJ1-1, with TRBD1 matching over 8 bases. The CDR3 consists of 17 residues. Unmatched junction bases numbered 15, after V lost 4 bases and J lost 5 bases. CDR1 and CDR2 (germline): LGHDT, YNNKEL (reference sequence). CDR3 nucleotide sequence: TGTGCCAGCAGCCCCCTGAAAGGACAGGGAATTAGAACTGAAGCTTTCTTT. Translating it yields CASSPLKGQGIRTEAFF.

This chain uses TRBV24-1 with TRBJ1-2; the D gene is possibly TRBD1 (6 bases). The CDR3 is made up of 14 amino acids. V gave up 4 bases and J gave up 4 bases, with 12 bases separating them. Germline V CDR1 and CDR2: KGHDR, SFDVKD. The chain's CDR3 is CATSDSGQFYGYTF. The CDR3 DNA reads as TGTGCCACCAGTGACTCCGGACAGTTCTATGGCTACACCTTC.

The CDR3 DNA follows: TGTGCCAGCAGCTTCGGGCAGAAGAACACTGAAGCTTTCTTT. This sequence encodes CASSFGQKNTEAFF. V gene TRBV7-6 combines with J gene TRBJ1-1; D remains ambiguous. The CDR3 runs to 14 residues. Germline lookup yields CDR1 SGHVS and CDR2 FNYEAQ. Deletions cut 3 bases from V and 1 base from J, with 9 bases between.

CDR3 nucleotide sequence: TGTGCCAGCAGCCCGAGGGGAGGGGGCTTCGGATACGAGCAGTACTTC. As protein: CASSPRGGGFGYEQYF. The V and J genes are TRBV11-2 and TRBJ2-7; D may correspond to TRBD1 or TRBD2 (7 bases each). Germline lookup yields CDR1 SGHAT and CDR2 FQNNGV. V lost 5 bases and J lost 4, with 21 bases in between. The CDR3 totals 16 residues. Complete variable domain (other parts from reference TRBV11-2 and TRBJ2-7): EAGVAQSPRYKIIEKRQSVAFWCNPISGHATLYWYQQILGQGPKLLIQFQNNGVVDDSQLPKDRFSAERLKGVDSTLKIQPAKLEDSAVYLCASSPRGGGFGYEQYFGPGTRLTVT.

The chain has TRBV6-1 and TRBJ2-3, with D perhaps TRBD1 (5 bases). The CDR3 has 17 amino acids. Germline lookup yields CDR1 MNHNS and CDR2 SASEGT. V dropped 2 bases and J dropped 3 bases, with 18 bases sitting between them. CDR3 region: CASSELRPFQGTDTQYF. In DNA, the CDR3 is TGTGCCAGCAGTGAACTCCGGCCGTTTCAGGGAACAGATACGCAGTATTTT.

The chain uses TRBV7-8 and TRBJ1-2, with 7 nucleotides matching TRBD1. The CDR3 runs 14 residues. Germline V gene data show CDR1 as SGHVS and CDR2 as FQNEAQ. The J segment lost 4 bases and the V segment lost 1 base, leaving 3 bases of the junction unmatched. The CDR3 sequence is CASSLVGQTYGYTF. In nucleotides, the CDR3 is TGTGCCAGCAGCTTAGTGGGACAGACCTATGGCTACACCTTC.

DNA for the CDR3: TGTGCCAGTACCACCAGGGAGGGGAACACTGAAGCTTTCTTT. Encoded protein: CASTTREGNTEAFF. The V and J genes are TRBV19 and TRBJ1-1, with a tentative D call TRBD1 (5 bases). CDR3 size: 14 residues. Germline CDR1 reads LNHDA; CDR2 reads SQIVND (reference sequence). Trimming took off 7 bases at V and 1 base at J, with 13 bases between the two ends.

CDR3 in amino acids: CASNKGTGTEAFF. The CDR3 nucleotides are TGTGCCAGCAACAAGGGCACGGGCACTGAAGCTTTCTTT. The chain joins TRBV2 to TRBJ1-1, with no clear D. The germline gives CDR1 SNHLY, CDR2 FYNNEI. The CDR3 length is 13 residues. Deletions cut 7 bases from V and 4 bases from J, with 13 bases between.

The CDR3 DNA sequence: TGTGCCAGCAGTTACTCGACAGGGGCTGGAAACACCATATATTTT. As protein: CASSYSTGAGNTIYF. The chain employs TRBV6-5 and TRBJ1-3; 8 bases are shared with TRBD1. The CDR3 length is 15 residues. Germline V gene data show CDR1 as MNHEY and CDR2 as SVGAGI. Trimming at V came to 0 bases and at J to 2 bases, leaving 0 bases not matched to a gene.

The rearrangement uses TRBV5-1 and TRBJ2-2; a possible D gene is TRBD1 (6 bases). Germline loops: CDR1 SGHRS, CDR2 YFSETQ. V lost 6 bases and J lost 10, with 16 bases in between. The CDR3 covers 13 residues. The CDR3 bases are TGCGCCAGCAATACAGGGCTGAAGGAGGAGCTGTTTTTT. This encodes CASNTGLKEELFF.